These 16 T cell receptor beta chains came from one sample sequenced in a study of T cell responses to AZD1222 COVID-19 vaccine. The assay was immunoSEQ multiplex PCR, and TCRdb's table has in-frame clones only and misses some. The repertoire holds around 140,000 clones, with roughly nine tenths as singletons. This specimen was peripheral blood, taken on day 0 of AZD1222 vaccination. The source of these receptors is an adult in good health.

This clone was seen a single time. The chain links TRBV7-9 to TRBJ2-7, with 11 positions matching TRBD1. The CDR3 runs to 16 residues. Trimming cost V 5 bases and J 3 bases; bases outside gene matches: 9. Germline CDR1 and CDR2: SEHNR and FQNEAQ (reference sequence). In DNA form, the CDR3 reads TGTGCCAGCAGCCCAGGTTGGACAGGGGGCTACTACGAGCAGTACTTC. It is translated as CASSPGWTGGYYEQYF.

The chain is built from TRBV28 and TRBJ1-5, with D hard to call. Germline CDR1 and CDR2: MDHEN and SYDVKM. This CDR3 has 15 amino acids. V was clipped by 5 bases and J by 0 bases, with 11 bases between them. The DNA for the CDR3 is TGTGCCAGCAGTGGGTCGGGTTATAGCAATCAGCCCCAGCATTTT. Amino acids: CASSGSGYSNQPQHF.

The chain uses TRBV5-1 and TRBJ1-1; D perhaps matches TRBD1 (5 bases). Germline-derived CDR1 and CDR2 are SGHRS and YFSETQ. Trimming stripped 4 bases from V and 2 bases from J, with 12 bases between. The CDR3 runs 14 residues. The CDR3 nucleotides read TGCGCCAGCAGCCCGGGGACGGACAACACTGAAGCTTTCTTT. It is translated as CASSPGTDNTEAFF.

As to this clone: Other DNA sequences from this sample encode an identical CDR3 as well. The chain has TRBV2 and TRBJ1-2; 9 bases align to TRBD1. The V segment lost 6 bases and the J segment 4 bases; nucleotides outside the gene matches: 6. Germline values: CDR1 SNHLY, CDR2 FYNNEI. This CDR3 is 14 amino acids long. CDR3 region: CASRPGQGIYGYTF. The CDR3 nucleotides read TGTGCCAGCAGGCCGGGACAGGGTATCTATGGCTACACCTTC. Combining the CDR3 with reference TRBV2 and TRBJ1-2 gives the whole variable domain EPEVTQTPSHQVTQMGQEVILRCVPISNHLYFYWYRQILGQKVEFLVSFYNNEISEKSEIFDDQFSVERPDGSNFTLKIRSTKLEDSAMYFCASRPGQGIYGYTFGSGTRLTVV.

A single count supports this clone. The V call is TRBV7-8, the J call TRBJ1-1, with no clear D. This CDR3 region has 15 residues. The germline V gene has CDR1 SGHVS and CDR2 FQNEAQ. Between the trimmed V and J ends, which lost 8 bases and 3 bases, there was a span of 19 bases. The CDR3 here is CASLSGPALYTEAFF. The CDR3 nucleotides are TGTGCCAGCCTAAGCGGGCCAGCGCTCTACACTGAAGCTTTCTTT.

The chain is built from TRBV2 and TRBJ2-3, with D hard to call. The CDR3 consists of 14 residues. V gave up 6 bases and J gave up 5 bases, with 15 bases separating them. Germline CDR1 and CDR2: SNHLY and FYNNEI. CDR3 sequence reads: CASRTGPSKDTQYF. As DNA, the CDR3 is TGTGCCAGCAGGACCGGGCCTTCTAAAGATACGCAGTATTTT.

The chain carries TRBV7-9 and TRBJ2-2; the D is unclear. Trimming shortened V by 6 bases and J by 2 bases, and 19 bases separated the two germline ends. Germline loops: CDR1 SEHNR, CDR2 FQNEAQ (reference sequence). The length of the CDR3 is 17 residues. Here the CDR3 reads CASSSPRILLNTGELFF. CDR3 coding DNA: TGTGCCAGCAGTTCACCCAGGATCCTACTTAACACCGGGGAGCTGTTTTTT.

This chain links TRBV19 with TRBJ2-3; D gene uncertain. CDR3 length: 13 residues. Germline assignment: CDR1 LNHDA and CDR2 SQIVND (reference sequence). The V end lost 3 bases, the J end lost 2 bases, and 6 bases lay between the germline ends. CDR3 residues: CASSMMVTDTQYF. The CDR3 bases are TGTGCCAGTAGTATGATGGTCACAGATACGCAGTATTTT.

The V call is TRBV29-1, the J call TRBJ1-1; D ambiguous. CDR3 size: 12 residues. Per the germline V gene, CDR1 is SQVTM and CDR2 is ANQGSEA. Between the trimmed V and J ends, which lost 7 bases and 4 bases, there was a span of 13 bases. Here the CDR3 DNA reads TGCAGCGCCGACGGGGTGAGCACTGAAGCTTTCTTT. This translates into CSADGVSTEAFF.

V gene TRBV18 combines with J gene TRBJ1-3, with 7 bases lining up with TRBD1. J lost 3 bases, V lost 1 base, and 6 bases had no gene match. The germline V gene encodes CDR1 KGHSH and CDR2 LQKENI. This CDR3 is built from 16 residues. The chain's CDR3 is CASSPQEYRGGNTIYF. The DNA for the CDR3 is TGTGCCAGCTCACCACAAGAATACAGGGGTGGAAACACCATATATTTT.

The chain recombines TRBV6-4 with TRBJ2-2; 11 positions agree with TRBD2. CDR1 and CDR2 from the germline V gene are MRHNA and SNTAGT. The CDR3 is 15 residues long. Trimming at V came to 5 bases and at J to 1 base, leaving 0 bases not matched to a gene. The CDR3 DNA follows: TGTGCCAGCAGTACTAGCGGGGGGAACACCGGGGAGCTGTTTTTT. Translated, it gives CASSTSGGNTGELFF.

The chain joins TRBV5-1 to TRBJ1-1; tentatively, D is TRBD1 (5 bases). The CDR3 is 12 amino acids. V dropped 3 bases and J dropped 6 bases, with 9 bases sitting between them. Germline CDR1 SGHRS, CDR2 YFSETQ. CDR3 DNA: TGCGCCAGCAGCTCAGGGTTTCCTGAAGCTTTCTTT. Amino acids: CASSSGFPEAFF.

V usage is TRBV3-1 (or the pseudogene TRBV3-2) and J usage is TRBJ2-1; D possibly corresponds to TRBD1 (5 bases). The CDR3 covers 14 residues. V was shortened by 1 base and J by 5 bases, with 9 bases between the two germline ends. Germline loops: CDR1 LGHDT, CDR2 YNNKEL (reference sequence). CDR3 in DNA: TGTGCCAGCAGCCAAGGACAGAGTAACAATGAGCAGTTCTTC. Translation: CASSQGQSNNEQFF.

The gene calls are TRBV9 and TRBJ2-5; 7 bases line up with TRBD1. Germline V gene lookup returns CDR1 SGDLS and CDR2 YYNGEE. CDR3 length: 14 residues. The V segment lost 2 bases and the J segment 2 bases; nucleotides outside the gene matches: 3. CDR3 protein: CASSVGTAQETQYF. The CDR3 coding sequence is TGTGCCAGCAGCGTCGGGACAGCGCAAGAGACCCAGTACTTC.

This chain connects TRBV5-1 to TRBJ2-5; TRBD1 agrees at 10 bases. After removal of 4 bases from V and 2 bases from J, the junction contained 2 bases not matched to a gene. Germline CDR1 reads SGHRS; CDR2 reads YFSETQ. The CDR3 has 14 residues. Written as DNA, the CDR3 is TGCGCCAGCAGCCGGACAGGGGGACAAGAGACCCAGTACTTC. Its translation is CASSRTGGQETQYF.

The J gene is TRBJ2-7, the V gene TRBV5-5; no definite D call. The CDR3 spans 11 residues. V was clipped by 0 bases and J by 6 bases, with 4 bases between them. Germline V gene lookup returns CDR1 SGHKS and CDR2 YYEKEE (reference sequence). The CDR3 loop reads CASSLAREQYF. In nucleotides, the CDR3 is TGTGCCAGCAGCTTGGCGCGCGAGCAGTACTTC.